This passage covers 17 T cell receptor beta chains from one sample sequenced in a study of blood T cells in healthy people across ages. Primed by a sample-barcoded 5' primer and a J-beta primer mix, a second PCR proceeded for about 6 to 11 cycles. TCRdb re-called the 5' RACE reads with MiXCR, one entry per CDR3 protein. This sample yields approximately 1.5 million distinct CDR3 sequences, of which approximately 32% are seen a single time; around 11% belongs to the top ten. The sequencing sample was made of blood. The receptors here all came from a woman younger than 45 in good health.

The chain joins TRBV6-5 to TRBJ1-5, with 7 bases lining up with TRBD1. V shed 2 bases, J shed 6 bases, and the junction held 19 bases outside the gene matches. CDR1 is MNHEY, CDR2 SVGAGI, per germline. CDR3 length equals 19 residues. This CDR3 is CASSYARPGQSSRVQPQHF. CDR3 nucleotide sequence: TGTGCCAGCAGTTACGCTCGACCGGGACAGTCTTCCCGGGTTCAGCCCCAGCATTTT.

This clonotype was counted a few times. The chain joins TRBV5-1 to TRBJ1-2; 8 bases align to TRBD1. Germline loops: CDR1 SGHRS, CDR2 YFSETQ. The length of the CDR3 is 15 residues. Trimming removed 4 bases from V and 6 bases from J; junction bases left unmatched: 11. DNA of the CDR3: TGCGCCAGCAGCCCGGACAGGGTCTTTAGGGATGGCTACACCTTC. This encodes CASSPDRVFRDGYTF.

This rearrangement joins TRBV5-6 to TRBJ2-1; the D gene could be TRBD1 or TRBD2 (5 bases each). The V gene's germline CDR1 is SGHDT and CDR2 YYEEEE. The CDR3 covers 14 residues. The germline V and J ends were trimmed by 4 bases and 10 bases, with 18 bases remaining between them. CDR3 region: CASSPRDPPKEQFF. DNA for the CDR3: TGTGCCAGCAGCCCAAGGGACCCCCCCAAGGAGCAGTTCTTC.

The chain recombines TRBV3-1 with TRBJ2-5; D remains unclear. The V and J ends lost 0 bases and 0 bases respectively, with 8 bases between them. From germline, CDR1 is LGHDT and CDR2 YNNKEL (reference sequence). This CDR3 has 15 amino acids. In nucleotides, the CDR3 is TGTGCCAGCAGCCAAGATGTAACAGACCAAGAGACCCAGTACTTC. Amino acid sequence: CASSQDVTDQETQYF.

Only a few counts were recorded for this clonotype. One end of the junction varies from germline; a read error may be responsible. The chain uses TRBV7-3 and TRBJ1-1; D unresolved. Germline loops: CDR1 SGHTA, CDR2 FQGTGA. CDR3 length equals 13 residues. The CDR3 coding sequence is TGTTCCAGCAGCTTATGGACCAACACTGAAGCTTTCTTT. The encoded protein is CSSSLWTNTEAFF.

The CDR3 nucleotides are TGTGCCAGCAGTTTAATACAGGGGGCAGGTGAGCAGTTCTTC. This encodes CASSLIQGAGEQFF. V gene TRBV27 combines with J gene TRBJ2-1, with 9 positions matching TRBD1. Trimming at V came to 2 bases and at J to 9 bases, leaving 5 bases not matched to a gene. Germline CDR1 reads MNHEY; CDR2 reads SMNVEV (reference sequence). This CDR3 has 14 residues.

The rearrangement links TRBV6-1 to TRBJ2-1, with 7 bases that match TRBD1. Unmatched junction bases numbered 11, after V lost 4 bases and J lost 5 bases. The CDR3 is made up of 16 amino acids. Germline CDR1 MNHNS, CDR2 SASEGT. In DNA form, the CDR3 reads TGTGCCAGCAGTGCAACCTCCGGGACAGCTAACAATGAGCAGTTCTTC. Translation: CASSATSGTANNEQFF.

This clonotype was picked up a small number of times. J is TRBJ2-7 and V is TRBV29-1; D gene ambiguous. CDR3 length: 11 residues. Trimming removed 6 bases at V and 1 base at J, with 7 bases between. Looked up from germline, CDR1 is SQVTM and CDR2 is ANQGSEA. The CDR3 nucleotides read TGCAGCGTCACGGAATCCTACGAGCAGTACTTC. This gives the protein CSVTESYEQYF.

In its sample, this clonotype was seen a few times. The chain couples TRBV7-6 to TRBJ2-7; TRBD2 matches at 13 bases. The J segment lost 7 bases and the V segment lost 2 bases, leaving 11 bases of the junction unmatched. The CDR3 is 17 amino acids. Germline lookup yields CDR1 SGHVS and CDR2 FNYEAQ. CDR3 DNA: TGTGCCAGCAGCTTAACCCCGGGACTAGCGGGAAGAAAAGAGCAGTACTTC. Its translation: CASSLTPGLAGRKEQYF. Looking up the rest from reference TRBV7-6 and TRBJ2-7 gives the full variable domain: GAGVSQSPRYKVTKRGQDVALRCDPISGHVSLYWYRQALGQGPEFLTYFNYEAQQDKSGLPNDRFSAERPEGSISTLTIQRTEQRDSAMYRCASSLTPGLAGRKEQYFGPGTRLTVT.

In this sample, this clonotype turned up a few times. The chain employs TRBV12-3 or TRBV12-4 and TRBJ2-6; unclear D gene. Trimming stripped 2 bases from V and 0 bases from J, with 5 bases between. CDR3 length equals 15 residues. Here the CDR3 DNA reads TGTGCCAGCAGTTTATCCATCTCTGGGGCCAACGTCCTGACTTTC. Translation gives CASSLSISGANVLTF.

Only one count was recorded for this clonotype. Possible read error: a much larger clone is one base away. The V gene is TRBV12-3 or TRBV12-4, the J gene TRBJ2-1; possible D gene TRBD2, 5 bases. Trimming cost V 2 bases and J 6 bases, with 8 bases left between them. CDR3 size: 13 residues. CDR3 DNA sequence: TGTGCCAGCAGTTTAACTAGACGCAATGAGCAGTTCTTC. Residues: CASSLTRRNEQFF.

This chain joins TRBV6-2 or TRBV6-3 and TRBJ1-2; 7 bases align to TRBD1. V trimming: 6 bases; J trimming: 1 base; junction bases outside the gene matches: 11. The germline V gene has CDR1 MNHEY and CDR2 SVGEGT. The CDR3 length is 16 residues. The CDR3 region is CASRYLLQGGNYGYTF. The CDR3 DNA sequence: TGTGCCAGCAGGTACCTCCTGCAGGGGGGTAACTATGGCTACACCTTC.

This clonotype was counted a few times. The rearrangement uses TRBV5-1 and TRBJ2-4; perhaps TRBD2 as D (6 bases). Germline V gives CDR1 SGHRS, CDR2 YFSETQ. CDR3 size: 13 residues. The ends were cut back, 2 bases at V and 8 bases at J, with 11 bases in the middle. The CDR3 spells CASSFGGVDIQYF. The CDR3 nucleotides are TGCGCCAGCAGCTTCGGAGGGGTGGACATTCAGTACTTC.

V gene TRBV24-1 combines with J gene TRBJ2-3; D tentatively fits TRBD1 or TRBD2 (6 bases each). Trimming stripped 3 bases from V and 2 bases from J, with 8 bases between. This CDR3 contains 14 residues. CDR1 and CDR2 from the germline V gene are KGHDR and SFDVKD. The CDR3: CATSDGGLTDTQYF. As DNA, the CDR3 is TGTGCCACCAGTGATGGGGGGCTCACAGATACGCAGTATTTT.

The chain employs TRBV5-1 and TRBJ2-5, with D possibly being TRBD1 or TRBD2 (6 bases each). The J call may be mistaken, given a closer DNA end match to TRBJ2-7. The CDR3 is 15 amino acids. Germline V gives CDR1 SGHRS, CDR2 YFSETQ. CDR3: CASSFRLGGSYEQYF. The CDR3 bases are TGCGCCAGCAGCTTTCGTTTAGGGGGGTCCTACGAGCAGTACTTC.

This clonotype has a handful of counts. Its ends do not fully match the called genes, so a read error is possible. This sequence joins TRBV7-2 and TRBJ2-1; 8 nucleotides align to TRBD1. Germline V gene data show CDR1 as SGHTA and CDR2 as FQGNSA. The CDR3 spans 17 residues. CDR3 nucleotides: TGTGCTAGCAGCTTACGGACAGGGACAACTGTATACAATGAGCAGTTCTTC. Translation: CASSLRTGTTVYNEQFF.

The J gene is TRBJ1-2, the V gene TRBV10-3; 8 bases fit TRBD1. Germline loops: CDR1 ENHRY, CDR2 SYGVKD. The CDR3 consists of 13 residues. J gave up 6 bases and V 5 bases, and 5 bases lay outside the gene matches. The DNA for the CDR3 is TGTGCCATCAGTCAGACAGGGGAGGATGGCTACACCTTC. This encodes CAISQTGEDGYTF.